A single sample is the source of the 19 T cell receptor beta chains below, sequenced in a study of blood T cells in healthy people across ages. Using a J-beta primer mix together with a sample-barcoded 5' primer, a second PCR was run for roughly 7 to 12 cycles. MiXCR, run by TCRdb on the 5' RACE reads, gives a single entry per CDR3 protein. The profile shows 1.5 million to 1.9 million distinct CDR3 sequences, roughly 43% of them singletons. Sequencing was performed on blood. The receptor set was obtained from a woman under 30 in good health.

J is TRBJ2-7 and V is TRBV4-3, with 7 bases matching TRBD1. In germline, CDR1 is LGHNA, CDR2 YSLEER. Losses at the gene ends were 0 bases for V and 3 bases for J; bases not matched to a gene: 5. The CDR3 covers 15 residues. CDR3 loop: CASSQDGGQNYEQYF. The CDR3 DNA follows: TGCGCCAGCAGCCAAGATGGGGGACAGAACTACGAGCAGTACTTC.

The chain carries TRBV29-1 and TRBJ2-1; TRBD1 matches at 8 bases. From germline, CDR1 is SQVTM and CDR2 ANQGSEA. Trimming cost V 7 bases and J 5 bases; bases outside gene matches: 10. This CDR3 region has 14 residues. The CDR3 loop is CSGEDRVGHNEQFF. The CDR3 nucleotides are TGCAGCGGGGAGGACAGGGTCGGCCACAATGAGCAGTTCTTC.

This clonotype was found a few times. This chain uses TRBV7-8 with TRBJ1-2, with 9 positions matching TRBD1. This CDR3 has 13 amino acids. The germline gives CDR1 SGHVS, CDR2 FQNEAQ. V trimming: 4 bases; J trimming: 7 bases; junction bases outside the gene matches: 4. The CDR3 sequence: CASSSGQGFGYTF. The CDR3 DNA reads as TGTGCCAGCAGCTCCGGACAGGGGTTTGGCTACACCTTC.

V and J are TRBV12-3 or TRBV12-4 and TRBJ2-1; possibly TRBD2 for D (8 bases). This CDR3 has 14 amino acids. Deletions cut 7 bases from V and 8 bases from J, with 18 bases between. CDR3 sequence: CASIPGLGGHEQFF. CDR3 nucleotide sequence: TGTGCCAGCATCCCGGGACTAGGGGGCCATGAGCAGTTCTTC.

This clonotype showed up just a few times. The chain's CDR3 is CSARGDNTYEQYF. CDR3 DNA sequence: TGCAGTGCTAGAGGTGACAACACCTACGAGCAGTACTTC. The chain links TRBV20-1 to TRBJ2-7; D gene ambiguous. Trimming left V 1 base short and J 2 bases short, with 9 bases between. CDR1 is DFQATT and CDR2 is SNEGSKA in the germline V gene (reference sequence). This CDR3 has 13 residues.

The chain joins TRBV4-1 to TRBJ1-1, with D hard to call. The CDR3 runs to 15 residues. Germline values: CDR1 MGHRA, CDR2 YSYEKL. Trimming shortened V by 2 bases and J by 1 base, and 11 bases separated the two germline ends. CDR3: CASSQIDRQNTEAFF. CDR3 sequence (DNA): TGCGCCAGCAGCCAAATAGACCGACAGAACACTGAAGCTTTCTTT.

A few counts support this clonotype. The chain has TRBV6-6 and TRBJ2-7; 11 bases match TRBD1. The DNA end is more similar to TRBJ2-5, so the J call may be wrong. The length of the CDR3 is 13 residues. Per germline, CDR1 MNHNY and CDR2 SVGAGI (reference sequence). In DNA form, the CDR3 reads TGTGCCAGTCGGGACAGGGGGTTAGAGACCCAGTACTTC. Its protein is CASRDRGLETQYF.

This clonotype was observed a single time. The CDR3 sequence is CASSTGRNEQYF. CDR3 DNA: TGTGCCAGCAGCACCGGGAGGAATGAGCAGTACTTC. J is TRBJ2-7 and V is TRBV5-4; TRBD2 aligns across 7 bases. V was clipped by 4 bases and J by 7 bases; unmatched bases: 5. The CDR3 is made up of 12 amino acids. Germline CDR1 reads SGHNT; CDR2 reads YYREEE (reference sequence).

This rearrangement joins TRBV4-3 to TRBJ1-5; no definite D call. The V and J ends lost 0 bases and 9 bases respectively, with 12 bases between them. The germline V gene has CDR1 LGHNA and CDR2 YSLEER. The CDR3 contains 14 residues. CDR3 coding DNA: TGCGCCAGCAGCCAAGAAGCGGCTTTTCGGCCCCAGCATTTT. It translates to CASSQEAAFRPQHF.

The V and J genes are TRBV29-1 and TRBJ2-7; 9 nucleotides match TRBD2. This CDR3 contains 14 residues. Trimming at V came to 6 bases and at J to 0 bases, leaving 6 bases not matched to a gene. From germline, CDR1 is SQVTM and CDR2 ANQGSEA. This CDR3 is CSVLSGGNSYEQYF. DNA for the CDR3: TGCAGCGTACTTAGCGGGGGCAACTCCTACGAGCAGTACTTC.

In the case of this clonotype: This may stem from a read error, because a much larger clone lies one nucleotide away. This rearrangement joins TRBV6-6 to TRBJ2-1; 10 nucleotides align to TRBD2. The DNA end is a closer match to TRBJ2-7, so the J assignment may be wrong. Germline CDR1 reads MNHNY; CDR2 reads SVGAGI (reference sequence). This CDR3 contains 14 residues. The CDR3: CASSPSGGYNEQYF. DNA of the CDR3: TGTGCCAGCAGTCCTAGCGGGGGTTACAATGAGCAGTACTTC.

This clonotype was recorded at least ten times. The chain has TRBV5-1 and TRBJ2-4; D unclear. Germline V gene lookup returns CDR1 SGHRS and CDR2 YFSETQ. The V and J ends lost 0 bases and 5 bases respectively, with 9 bases between them. The CDR3 length is 14 residues. The CDR3 DNA reads TGCGCCAGCAGCTTGGGAAGTCGGGAAAACATTCAGTACTTC. As protein: CASSLGSRENIQYF.

This clonotype was observed a few times. The rearrangement joins TRBV7-2 to TRBJ2-6; 11 bases agree with TRBD1. This CDR3 spans 17 amino acids. J was trimmed by 1 base and V by 4 bases; bases with no gene match: 3. Germline loops: CDR1 SGHTA, CDR2 FQGNSA. CDR3 protein: CASSYRDRGSGANVLTF. The CDR3 DNA reads as TGTGCCAGCAGCTACCGGGACAGGGGGTCTGGGGCCAACGTCCTGACTTTC.

V usage is TRBV7-8 and J usage is TRBJ1-1; D unclear. There are 12 residues in the CDR3. CDR1 and CDR2 (germline): SGHVS, FQNEAQ. Trimming removed 2 bases from V and 6 bases from J, with 7 bases in between. CDR3 residues: CASSLRFSEAFF. CDR3 DNA: TGTGCCAGCAGCTTACGGTTCTCTGAAGCTTTCTTT.

As concerns this clonotype: Being one base from a much bigger clone, this may be a read error. V gene TRBV7-2 combines with J gene TRBJ2-3; D call uncertain. Germline CDR1 reads SGHTA; CDR2 reads FQGNSA. The CDR3 is 13 residues long. CDR3 DNA sequence: TGTGTCAGCAGCCTAAGACCAGAAGATACGCAGTATTTT. Amino acid sequence: CVSSLRPEDTQYF.

This clonotype was observed once. One end of the junction is discordant with germline, which a read error may explain. This rearrangement joins TRBV9 to TRBJ1-4; the D is unclear. CDR3 length: 18 amino acids. Germline V gives CDR1 SGDLS, CDR2 YYNGEE. CDR3 region: CASSVDAGILPPNEKLFF. CDR3 in DNA: TGTGCCAGCAGCGTAGATGCGGGAATCCTTCCCCCTAATGAAAAACTCTTTTTT.

This clonotype has more than one count but fewer than ten. The CDR3 protein is CASSQPTGRKNQPQHF. The CDR3 region has the DNA TGCGCCAGCAGCCAACCTACCGGGAGGAAGAATCAGCCCCAGCATTTT. The J gene is TRBJ1-5, the V gene TRBV4-1, with D uncertain. This CDR3 has 16 amino acids. The V and J ends lost 2 bases and 4 bases respectively, with 15 bases between them. Germline V gives CDR1 MGHRA, CDR2 YSYEKL.

The chain employs TRBV6-1 and TRBJ2-1; TRBD1 matches 7 bases. The CDR3 runs to 13 residues. CDR1 and CDR2 (germline): MNHNS, SASEGT. Germline trimming cut 9 bases from V and 5 bases from J; bases unmatched to any gene: 7. In DNA form, the CDR3 reads TGTGCCAGTACCGGACAGGAGCACAATGAGCAGTTCTTC. This codes for CASTGQEHNEQFF.

This clonotype was recorded once. The chain carries TRBV20-1 and TRBJ2-2; D is tentatively TRBD1 or TRBD2 (5 bases each). This CDR3 comprises 17 residues. V was cut by 6 bases and J by 0 bases, with 20 bases left in between. Germline V gene data show CDR1 as DFQATT and CDR2 as SNEGSKA (reference sequence). The CDR3 loop is CSAARISWDANTGELFF. The CDR3 nucleotides read TGCAGTGCCGCACGTATTTCATGGGACGCGAACACCGGGGAGCTGTTTTTT.